The table lists the clone carrying this T cell receptor (beta chain) with many counts. Its specificity is not known. These data originate in a study of CD8+CD57+ T cells in acquired aplastic anemia. Background on the study: On average, sorted CD4+ and CD8+ cells gave roughly 2.9 ug of DNA. Notes on the study in general: Sharing between patients and controls was observed for some 27 CD8+ CDR3 sequences. Controls and patients did not differ significantly in CD8+ Simpson's diversity.

All patients picked for sequencing had shown, by flow cytometry, an expansion of CD8+CD57+ cells. Prior therapy had not been administered to any patient at the time of blood sampling. Genomic DNA served as template for TCR beta VDJ and CDR3 profiling. TCRdb passed the reads through MiXCR, listing each CDR3 protein once. Among about 150,000 distinct CDR3 sequences listed, about 50% were seen once. Germline values: CDR1 SGHDN, CDR2 FVKESK. The CDR3 covers 13 residues. Trimming took off 4 bases at V and 5 bases at J, with 9 bases between the two ends. The sequence was obtained from a human donor with aplastic anemia. Sequencing was carried out using sorted CD4+, CD8+, or CD8+CD57+ T cells (not recorded which) from PBMCs. This chain uses TRBV14 with TRBJ2-4; D unclear. The CDR3 nucleotides read TGTGCCAGCAGCCCCCTCCGGGAAAACATTCAGTACTTC. Protein sequence: CASSPLRENIQYF.